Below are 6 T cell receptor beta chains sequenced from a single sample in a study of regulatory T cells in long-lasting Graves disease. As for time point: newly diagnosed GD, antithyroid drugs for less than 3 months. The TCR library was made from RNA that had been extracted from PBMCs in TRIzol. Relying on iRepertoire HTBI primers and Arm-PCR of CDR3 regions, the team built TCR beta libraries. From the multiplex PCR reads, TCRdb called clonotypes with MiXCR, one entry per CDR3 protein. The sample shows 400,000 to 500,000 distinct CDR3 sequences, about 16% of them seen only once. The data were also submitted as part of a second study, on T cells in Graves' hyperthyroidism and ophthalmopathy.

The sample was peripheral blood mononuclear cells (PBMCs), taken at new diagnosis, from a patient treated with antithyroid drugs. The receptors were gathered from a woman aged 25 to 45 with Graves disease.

Here the CDR3 reads CATRPGTRVNSGANVLTF. The CDR3, as DNA: TGTGCCACCCGACCGGGGACAAGGGTAAACTCTGGGGCCAACGTCCTGACTTTC. The chain links TRBV19 to TRBJ2-6; D possibly corresponds to TRBD1 (6 bases). The CDR3 spans 18 residues. Germline CDR1 LNHDA, CDR2 SQIVND (reference sequence). V was trimmed by 10 bases and J by 0 bases, leaving 22 bases between them. The whole variable domain, filled in from reference TRBV19 and TRBJ2-6, reads DGGITQSPKYLFRKEGQNVTLSCEQNLNHDAMYWYRQDPGQGLRLIYYSQIVNDFQKGDIAEGYSVSREKKESFPLTVTSAQKNPTAFYLCATRPGTRVNSGANVLTFGAGSRLTVL.

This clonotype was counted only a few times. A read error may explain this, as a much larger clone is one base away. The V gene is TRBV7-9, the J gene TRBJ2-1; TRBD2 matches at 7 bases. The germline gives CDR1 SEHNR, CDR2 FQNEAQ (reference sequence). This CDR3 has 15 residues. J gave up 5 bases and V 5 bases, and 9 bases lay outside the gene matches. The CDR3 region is CASSLPAGGNNEQFF. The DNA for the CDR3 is TGTGCCAGCAGCCTCCCCGCCGGGGGGAACAATGAGCAGTTCTTC.

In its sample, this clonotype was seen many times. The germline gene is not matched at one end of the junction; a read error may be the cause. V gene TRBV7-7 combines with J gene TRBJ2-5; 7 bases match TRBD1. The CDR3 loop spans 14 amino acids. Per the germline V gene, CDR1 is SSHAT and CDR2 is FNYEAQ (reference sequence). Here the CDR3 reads CASSLGQAGGTQYF. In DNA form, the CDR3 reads TGTGCTAGCAGCCTAGGACAGGCCGGAGGGACCCAGTACTTC.

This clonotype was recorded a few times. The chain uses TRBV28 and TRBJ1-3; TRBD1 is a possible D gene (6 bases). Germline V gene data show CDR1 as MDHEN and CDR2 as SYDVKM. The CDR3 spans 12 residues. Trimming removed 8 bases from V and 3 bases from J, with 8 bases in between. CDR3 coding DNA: TGTGCCAGCGGGACATATGGAAACACCATATATTTT. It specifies CASGTYGNTIYF.

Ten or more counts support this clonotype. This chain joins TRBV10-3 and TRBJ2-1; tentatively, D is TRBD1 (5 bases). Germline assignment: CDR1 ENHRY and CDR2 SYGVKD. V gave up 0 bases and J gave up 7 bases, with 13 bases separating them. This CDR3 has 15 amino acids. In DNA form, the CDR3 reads TGTGCCATCAGTGAGTCGATAGGGGCGAAGAATGAGCAGTTCTTC. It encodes CAISESIGAKNEQFF.

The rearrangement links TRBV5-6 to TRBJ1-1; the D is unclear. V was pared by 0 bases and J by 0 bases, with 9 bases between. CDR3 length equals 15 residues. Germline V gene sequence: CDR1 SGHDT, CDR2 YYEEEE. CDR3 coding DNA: TGTGCCAGCAGCTTGGAGACGAACATGAACACTGAAGCTTTCTTT. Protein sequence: CASSLETNMNTEAFF.